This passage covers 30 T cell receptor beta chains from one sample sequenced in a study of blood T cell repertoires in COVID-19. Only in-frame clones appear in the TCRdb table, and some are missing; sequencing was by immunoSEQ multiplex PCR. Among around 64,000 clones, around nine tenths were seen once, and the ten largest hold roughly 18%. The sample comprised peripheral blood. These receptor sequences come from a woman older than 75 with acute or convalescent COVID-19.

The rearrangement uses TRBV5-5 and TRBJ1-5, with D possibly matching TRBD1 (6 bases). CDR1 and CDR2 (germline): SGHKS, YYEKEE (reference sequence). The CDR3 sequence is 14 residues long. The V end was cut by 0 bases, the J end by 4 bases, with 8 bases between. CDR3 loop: CASSLVGANQPQHF. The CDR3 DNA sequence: TGTGCCAGCAGCTTGGTGGGGGCAAATCAGCCCCAGCATTTT.

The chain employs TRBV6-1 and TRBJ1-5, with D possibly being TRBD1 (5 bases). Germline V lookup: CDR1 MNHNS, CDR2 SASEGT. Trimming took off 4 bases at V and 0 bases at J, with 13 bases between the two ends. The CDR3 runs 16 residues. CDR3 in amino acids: CASSVKAGSSNQPQHF. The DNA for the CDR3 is TGTGCCAGCAGTGTTAAGGCAGGGTCTAGCAATCAGCCCCAGCATTTT.

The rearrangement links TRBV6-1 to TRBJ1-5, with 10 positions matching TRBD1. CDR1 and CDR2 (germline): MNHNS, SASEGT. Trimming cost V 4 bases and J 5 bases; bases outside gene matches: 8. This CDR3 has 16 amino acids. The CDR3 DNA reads TGTGCCAGCAGTGCGCTGACAGGGGGCGCTTATCAGCCCCAGCATTTT. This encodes CASSALTGGAYQPQHF.

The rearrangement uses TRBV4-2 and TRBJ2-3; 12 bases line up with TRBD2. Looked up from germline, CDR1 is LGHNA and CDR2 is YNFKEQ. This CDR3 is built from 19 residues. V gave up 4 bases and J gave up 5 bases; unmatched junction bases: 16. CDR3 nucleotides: TGTGCCAGCAGCCTCAAACTCCCATCTAGCGGGGGGGCGAGAGATACGCAGTATTTT. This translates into CASSLKLPSSGGARDTQYF.

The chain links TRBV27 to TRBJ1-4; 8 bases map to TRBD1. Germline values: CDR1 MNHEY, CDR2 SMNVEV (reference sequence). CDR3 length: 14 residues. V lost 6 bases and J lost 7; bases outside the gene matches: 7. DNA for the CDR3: TGTGCCAGCAGGGGACAGGCCTGGGGTGAAAAACTGTTTTTT. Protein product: CASRGQAWGEKLFF. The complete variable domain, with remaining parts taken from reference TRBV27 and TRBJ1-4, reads EAQVTQNPRYLITVTGKKLTVTCSQNMNHEYMSWYRQDPGLGLRQIYYSMNVEVTDKGDVPEGYKVSRKEKRNFPLILESPSPNQTSLYFCASRGQAWGEKLFFGSGTQLSVL.

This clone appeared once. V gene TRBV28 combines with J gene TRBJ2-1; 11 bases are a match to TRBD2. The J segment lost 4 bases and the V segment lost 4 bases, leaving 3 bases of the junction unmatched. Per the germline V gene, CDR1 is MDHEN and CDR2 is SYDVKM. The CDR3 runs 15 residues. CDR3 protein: CASSSIAGGYNEQFF. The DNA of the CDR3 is TGTGCCAGCAGTTCAATAGCGGGGGGGTACAATGAGCAGTTCTTC.

CDR3 nucleotides: TGCGCCAGCAGCTCACCGGGACAGGGGAACAATGAGCAGTTCTTC. Translating gives CASSSPGQGNNEQFF. The V gene is TRBV5-1, the J gene TRBJ2-1; the match to TRBD1 covers 10 bases. The V segment lost 3 bases and the J segment 5 bases; nucleotides outside the gene matches: 5. Germline V gene data show CDR1 as SGHRS and CDR2 as YFSETQ. The CDR3 consists of 15 residues.

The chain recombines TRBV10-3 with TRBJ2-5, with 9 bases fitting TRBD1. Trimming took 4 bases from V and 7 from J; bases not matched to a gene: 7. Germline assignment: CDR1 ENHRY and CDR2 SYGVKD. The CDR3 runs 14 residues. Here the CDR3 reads CAISGQGVAGTQYF. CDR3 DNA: TGTGCCATCAGTGGACAGGGGGTGGCGGGGACCCAGTACTTC.

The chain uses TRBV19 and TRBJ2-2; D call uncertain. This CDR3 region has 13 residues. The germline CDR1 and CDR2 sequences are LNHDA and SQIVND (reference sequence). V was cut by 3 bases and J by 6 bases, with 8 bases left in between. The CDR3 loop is CASSIAVPGELFF. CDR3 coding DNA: TGTGCCAGTAGTATCGCAGTACCCGGGGAGCTGTTTTTT.

CDR3 nucleotides: TGTGCCAGCAGAATGAGGGGGAATCAGCCCCAGCATTTT. It codes for CASRMRGNQPQHF. This chain joins TRBV6-6 and TRBJ1-5, with D possibly TRBD1 on 6 matching bases. This CDR3 is 13 amino acids long. Germline lookup yields CDR1 MNHNY and CDR2 SVGAGI (reference sequence). Trimming took 6 bases from V and 4 from J, leaving 10 bases between them.

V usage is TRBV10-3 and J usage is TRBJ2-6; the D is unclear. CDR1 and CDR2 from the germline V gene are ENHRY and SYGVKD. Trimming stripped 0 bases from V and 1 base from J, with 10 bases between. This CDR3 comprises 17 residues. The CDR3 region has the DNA TGTGCCATCAGTGAGTCTAGGATACAGTCTGGGGCCAACGTCCTGACTTTC. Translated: CAISESRIQSGANVLTF.

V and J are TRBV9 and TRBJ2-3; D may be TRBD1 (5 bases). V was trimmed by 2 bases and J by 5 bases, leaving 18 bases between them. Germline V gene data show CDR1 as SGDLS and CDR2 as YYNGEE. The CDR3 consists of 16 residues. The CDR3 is CASSVGRGNFGDTQYF. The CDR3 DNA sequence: TGTGCCAGCAGCGTGGGAAGGGGAAATTTTGGAGATACGCAGTATTTT.

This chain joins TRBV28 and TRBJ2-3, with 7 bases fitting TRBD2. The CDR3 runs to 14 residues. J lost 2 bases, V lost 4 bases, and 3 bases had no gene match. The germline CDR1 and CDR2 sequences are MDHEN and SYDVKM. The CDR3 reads CASSSSGLTDTQYF. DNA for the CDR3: TGTGCCAGCAGTTCTAGCGGACTCACAGATACGCAGTATTTT.

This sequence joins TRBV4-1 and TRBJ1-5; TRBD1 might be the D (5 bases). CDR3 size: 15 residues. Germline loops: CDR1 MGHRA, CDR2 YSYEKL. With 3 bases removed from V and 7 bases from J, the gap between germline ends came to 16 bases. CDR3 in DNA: TGCGCCAGCAGCCAGACCGGGACGGGGGGACAGCCCCAGCATTTT. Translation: CASSQTGTGGQPQHF.

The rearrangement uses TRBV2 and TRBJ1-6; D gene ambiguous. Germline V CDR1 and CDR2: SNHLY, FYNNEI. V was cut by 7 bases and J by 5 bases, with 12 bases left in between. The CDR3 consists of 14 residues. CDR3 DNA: TGTGCCAGCAACCAGGCCAGCAATAATTCACCCCTCCACTTT. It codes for CASNQASNNSPLHF.

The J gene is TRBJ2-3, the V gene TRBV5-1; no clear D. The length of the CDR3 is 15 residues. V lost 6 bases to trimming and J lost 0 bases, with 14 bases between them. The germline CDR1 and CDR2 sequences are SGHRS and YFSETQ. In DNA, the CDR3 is TGCGCCAGCACCTTACTAAATCCTAGCACAGATACGCAGTATTTT. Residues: CASTLLNPSTDTQYF.

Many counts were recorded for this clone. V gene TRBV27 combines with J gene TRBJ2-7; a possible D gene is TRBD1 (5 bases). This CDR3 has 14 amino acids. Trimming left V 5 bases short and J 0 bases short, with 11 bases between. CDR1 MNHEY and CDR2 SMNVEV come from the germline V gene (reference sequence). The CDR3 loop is CASSPLGHSYEQYF. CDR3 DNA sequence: TGTGCCAGCAGTCCCCTTGGACACTCCTACGAGCAGTACTTC.

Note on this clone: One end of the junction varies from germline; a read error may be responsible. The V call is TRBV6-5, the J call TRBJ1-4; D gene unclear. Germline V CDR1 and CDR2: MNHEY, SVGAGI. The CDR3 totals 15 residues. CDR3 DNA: TGTGCCAGCAGTTACTACCCCCTTACTACTGAAAAACTGTTTTTT. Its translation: CASSYYPLTTEKLFF.

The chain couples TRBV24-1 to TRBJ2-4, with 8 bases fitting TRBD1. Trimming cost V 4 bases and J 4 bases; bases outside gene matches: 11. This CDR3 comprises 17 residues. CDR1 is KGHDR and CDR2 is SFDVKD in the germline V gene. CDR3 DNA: TGTGCCACCAGTGAAAACGTCCCGGGACAGGCAAAAAACATTCAGTACTTC. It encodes CATSENVPGQAKNIQYF.

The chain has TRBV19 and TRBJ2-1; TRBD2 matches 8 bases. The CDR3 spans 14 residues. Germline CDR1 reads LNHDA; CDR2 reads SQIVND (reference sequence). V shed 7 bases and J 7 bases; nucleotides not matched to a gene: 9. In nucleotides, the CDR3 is TGTGCCAGTACGCGGGAGGTGGCATCAAATGAGCAGTTCTTC. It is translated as CASTREVASNEQFF. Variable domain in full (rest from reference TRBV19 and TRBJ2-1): DGGITQSPKYLFRKEGQNVTLSCEQNLNHDAMYWYRQDPGQGLRLIYYSQIVNDFQKGDIAEGYSVSREKKESFPLTVTSAQKNPTAFYLCASTREVASNEQFFGPGTRLTVL.

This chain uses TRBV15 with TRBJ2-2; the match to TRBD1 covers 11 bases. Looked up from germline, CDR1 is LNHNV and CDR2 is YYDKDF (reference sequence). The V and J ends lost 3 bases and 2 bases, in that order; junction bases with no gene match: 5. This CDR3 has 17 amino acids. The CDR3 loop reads CATSRGDRGGNTGELFF. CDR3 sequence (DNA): TGTGCCACCAGCAGGGGGGACAGGGGGGGAAACACCGGGGAGCTGTTTTTT. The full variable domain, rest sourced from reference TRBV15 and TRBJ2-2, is DAMVIQNPRYQVTQFGKPVTLSCSQTLNHNVMYWYQQKSSQAPKLLFHYYDKDFNNEADTPDNFQSRRPNTSFCFLDIRSPGLGDTAMYLCATSRGDRGGNTGELFFGEGSRLTVL.

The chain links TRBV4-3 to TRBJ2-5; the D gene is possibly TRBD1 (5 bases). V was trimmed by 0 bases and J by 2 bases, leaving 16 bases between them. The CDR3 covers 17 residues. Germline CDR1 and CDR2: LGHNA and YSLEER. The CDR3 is CASSQDRGGPQQETQYF. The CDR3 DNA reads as TGCGCCAGCAGCCAAGATAGGGGCGGTCCACAGCAAGAGACCCAGTACTTC.

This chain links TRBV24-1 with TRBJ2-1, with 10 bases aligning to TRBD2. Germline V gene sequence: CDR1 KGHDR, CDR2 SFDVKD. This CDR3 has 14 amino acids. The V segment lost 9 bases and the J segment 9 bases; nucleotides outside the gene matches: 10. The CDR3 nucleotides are TGTGCCACCGGTCTCGCTAGCGGGGGATTTGAGCAGTTCTTC. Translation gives CATGLASGGFEQFF.

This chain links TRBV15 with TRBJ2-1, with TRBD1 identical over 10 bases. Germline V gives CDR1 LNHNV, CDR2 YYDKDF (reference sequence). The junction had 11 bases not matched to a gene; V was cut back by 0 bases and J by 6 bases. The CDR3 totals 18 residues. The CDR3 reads CATSRDPAGQGVVNEQFF. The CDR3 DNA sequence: TGTGCCACCAGCAGAGATCCGGCAGGACAGGGGGTGGTCAATGAGCAGTTCTTC.

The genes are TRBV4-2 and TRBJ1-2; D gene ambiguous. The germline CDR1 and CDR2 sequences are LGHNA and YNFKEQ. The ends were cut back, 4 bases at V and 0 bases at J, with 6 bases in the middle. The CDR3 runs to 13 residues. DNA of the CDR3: TGTGCCAGCAGCCCCCAGTCTAACTATGGCTACACCTTC. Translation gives CASSPQSNYGYTF.

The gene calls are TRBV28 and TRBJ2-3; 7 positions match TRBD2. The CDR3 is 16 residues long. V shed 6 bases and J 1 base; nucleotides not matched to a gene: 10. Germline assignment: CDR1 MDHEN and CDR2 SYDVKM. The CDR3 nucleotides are TGTGCCAGCAGAGAAGCACTAGCGTCCCGCACAGATACGCAGTATTTT. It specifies CASREALASRTDTQYF. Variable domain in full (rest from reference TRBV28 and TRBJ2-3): DVKVTQSSRYLVKRTGEKVFLECVQDMDHENMFWYRQDPGLGLRLIYFSYDVKMKEKGDIPEGYSVSREKKERFSLILESASTNQTSMYLCASREALASRTDTQYFGPGTRLTVL.

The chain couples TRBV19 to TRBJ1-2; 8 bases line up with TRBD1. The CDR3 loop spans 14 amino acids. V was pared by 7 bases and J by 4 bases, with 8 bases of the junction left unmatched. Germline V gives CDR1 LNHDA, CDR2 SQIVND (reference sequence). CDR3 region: CASTWGTGPYGYTF. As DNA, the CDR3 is TGTGCCAGTACGTGGGGGACAGGCCCCTATGGCTACACCTTC.

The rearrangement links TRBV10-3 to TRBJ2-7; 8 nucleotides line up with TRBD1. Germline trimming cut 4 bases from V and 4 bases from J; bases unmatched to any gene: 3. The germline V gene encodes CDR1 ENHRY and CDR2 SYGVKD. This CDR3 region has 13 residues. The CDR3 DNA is TGTGCCATCAGTGCACAGGGGGAATACGAGCAGTACTTC. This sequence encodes CAISAQGEYEQYF.

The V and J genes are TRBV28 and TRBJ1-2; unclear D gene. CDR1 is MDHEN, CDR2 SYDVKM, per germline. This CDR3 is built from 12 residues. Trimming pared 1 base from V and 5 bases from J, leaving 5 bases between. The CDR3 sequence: CASSLSFYGYTF. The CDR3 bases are TGTGCCAGCAGTTTATCCTTTTATGGCTACACCTTC.

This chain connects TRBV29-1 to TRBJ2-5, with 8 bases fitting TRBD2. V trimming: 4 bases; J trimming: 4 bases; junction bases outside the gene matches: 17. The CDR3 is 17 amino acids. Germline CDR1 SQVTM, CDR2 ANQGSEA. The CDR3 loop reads CSVAGSLGSGIVETQYF. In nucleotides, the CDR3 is TGCAGCGTTGCGGGGTCCCTGGGTAGCGGGATAGTAGAGACCCAGTACTTC.